Presented here are 3 T cell receptor beta chains from one specimen sequenced in a study of cytomegalovirus exposure and HLA in healthy donors. PCR employed 60 Vbeta and 13 Jbeta primers. Sequencing was performed with immunoSEQ multiplex PCR; in TCRdb, only in-frame clones are kept and a portion is missing. The profile shows about 180,000 clones, approximately 82% of them singletons. Sequenced: PBMCs. These receptors all come from a woman aged 25 to 39 in good health and CMV-seronegative.

This clone was detected once. This sequence joins TRBV7-2 and TRBJ2-7; TRBD2 matches at 8 bases. Per germline, CDR1 SGHTA and CDR2 FQGNSA. The CDR3 contains 13 residues. After removal of 3 bases from V and 4 bases from J, the junction contained 2 bases not matched to a gene. CDR3 sequence reads: CASSFERGYEQYF. In nucleotides, the CDR3 is TGTGCCAGCAGCTTTGAGCGGGGGTACGAGCAGTACTTC.

Only a few counts were recorded for this clone. This chain uses TRBV5-6 with TRBJ2-7; D perhaps matches TRBD2 (6 bases). The germline gives CDR1 SGHDT, CDR2 YYEEEE. Trimming removed 1 base from V and 2 bases from J, with 10 bases in between. The length of the CDR3 is 14 residues. The CDR3 coding sequence is TGTGCCAGCAGCTTGACGGGGGAAGCCTACGAGCAGTACTTC. This encodes CASSLTGEAYEQYF.

V usage is TRBV6-6 and J usage is TRBJ2-2, with TRBD1 matching over 9 bases. The V segment lost 6 bases and the J segment 1 base; nucleotides outside the gene matches: 6. The CDR3 length is 16 residues. Per germline, CDR1 MNHNY and CDR2 SVGAGI (reference sequence). CDR3 sequence: CASRRQGVMNTGELFF. The CDR3, as DNA: TGTGCCAGCAGGCGACAGGGGGTTATGAACACCGGGGAGCTGTTTTTT.